This note documents a single T cell receptor beta chain sequence. It was with 60 Vbeta and 13 Jbeta primers that the PCR ran. The assay was immunoSEQ multiplex PCR, and TCRdb's table has in-frame clones only and misses some. The profile shows around 210,000 clones, about three quarters of them singletons. The CDR3 runs to 17 residues. The V end lost 2 bases, the J end lost 7 bases, and 21 bases lay between the germline ends. Germline V gene lookup returns CDR1 SGHNT and CDR2 YENEEA. This record comes from a study of cytomegalovirus exposure and HLA in healthy donors. The chain is built from TRBV11-3 and TRBJ2-1, with D unresolved. Source material: PBMCs. The clonotype was recovered from a boy aged 5-17 years in good health and CMV-seronegative. CDR3 in DNA: TGTGCCAGCAGCTTAAAAGGCGGCAGCCCGACGAGGAATGAGCAGTTCTTC. Protein sequence: CASSLKGGSPTRNEQFF.